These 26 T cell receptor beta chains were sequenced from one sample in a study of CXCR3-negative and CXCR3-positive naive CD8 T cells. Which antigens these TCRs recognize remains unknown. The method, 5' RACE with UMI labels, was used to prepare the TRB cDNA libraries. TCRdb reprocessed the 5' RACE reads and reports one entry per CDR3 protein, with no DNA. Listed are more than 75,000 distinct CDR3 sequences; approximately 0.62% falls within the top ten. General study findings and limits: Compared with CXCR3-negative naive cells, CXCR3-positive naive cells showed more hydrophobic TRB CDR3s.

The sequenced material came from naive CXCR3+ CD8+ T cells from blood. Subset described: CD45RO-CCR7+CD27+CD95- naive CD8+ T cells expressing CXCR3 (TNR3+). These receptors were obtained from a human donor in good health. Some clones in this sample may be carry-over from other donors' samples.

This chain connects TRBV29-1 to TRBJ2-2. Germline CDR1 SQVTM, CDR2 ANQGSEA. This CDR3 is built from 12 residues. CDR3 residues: CSVAVMGGELFF.

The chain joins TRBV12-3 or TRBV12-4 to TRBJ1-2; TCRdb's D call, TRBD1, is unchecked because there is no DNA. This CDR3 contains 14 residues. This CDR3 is CASRGPTGSYGYTF.

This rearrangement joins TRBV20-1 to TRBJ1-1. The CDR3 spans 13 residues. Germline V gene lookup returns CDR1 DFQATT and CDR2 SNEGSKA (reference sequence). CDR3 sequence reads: CSAPSSGTGEAFF.

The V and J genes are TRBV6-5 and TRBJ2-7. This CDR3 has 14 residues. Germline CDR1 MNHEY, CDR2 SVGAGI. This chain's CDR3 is CASSYGRSSYEQYF.

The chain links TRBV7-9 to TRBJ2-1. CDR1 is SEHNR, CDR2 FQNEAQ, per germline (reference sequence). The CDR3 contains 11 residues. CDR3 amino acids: CASILTHEQFF.

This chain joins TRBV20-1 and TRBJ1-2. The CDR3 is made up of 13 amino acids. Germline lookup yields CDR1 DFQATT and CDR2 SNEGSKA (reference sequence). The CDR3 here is CSADRLMNYGYTF.

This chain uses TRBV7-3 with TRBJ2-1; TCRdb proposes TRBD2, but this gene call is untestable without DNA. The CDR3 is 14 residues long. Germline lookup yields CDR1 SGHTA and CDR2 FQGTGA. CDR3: CASSEIAGELEQFF.

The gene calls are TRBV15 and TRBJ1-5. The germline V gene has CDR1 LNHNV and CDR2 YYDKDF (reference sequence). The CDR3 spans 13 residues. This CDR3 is CATSAGRNQPQHF.

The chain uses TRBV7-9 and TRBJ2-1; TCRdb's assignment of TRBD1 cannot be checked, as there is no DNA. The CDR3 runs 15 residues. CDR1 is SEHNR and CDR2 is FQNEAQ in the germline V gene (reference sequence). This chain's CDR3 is CASSLIGAGDNEQFF.

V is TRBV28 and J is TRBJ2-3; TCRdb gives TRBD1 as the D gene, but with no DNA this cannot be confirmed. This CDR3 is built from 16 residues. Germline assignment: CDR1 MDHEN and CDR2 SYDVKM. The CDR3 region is CASSLGTRAGADTQYF. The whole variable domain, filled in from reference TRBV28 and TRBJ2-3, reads DVKVTQSSRYLVKRTGEKVFLECVQDMDHENMFWYRQDPGLGLRLIYFSYDVKMKEKGDIPEGYSVSREKKERFSLILESASTNQTSMYLCASSLGTRAGADTQYFGPGTRLTVL.

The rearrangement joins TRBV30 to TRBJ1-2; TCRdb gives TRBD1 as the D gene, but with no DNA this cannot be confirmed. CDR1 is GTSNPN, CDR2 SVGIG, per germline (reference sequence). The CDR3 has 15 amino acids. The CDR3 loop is CAWSAGQGMNYGYTF.

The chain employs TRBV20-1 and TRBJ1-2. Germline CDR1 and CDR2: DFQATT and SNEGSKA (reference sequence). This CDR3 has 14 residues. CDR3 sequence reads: CSARDRNSLYGYTF.

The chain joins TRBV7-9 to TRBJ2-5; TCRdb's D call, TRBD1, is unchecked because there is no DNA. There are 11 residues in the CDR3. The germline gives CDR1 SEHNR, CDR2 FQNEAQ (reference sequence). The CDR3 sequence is CASSLDDQGSF.

CDR3 amino acids: CASSDPDRGLRSSYNEQFF. This chain links TRBV28 with TRBJ2-1; absent DNA, TCRdb's TRBD1 call cannot be checked. Germline V gene lookup returns CDR1 MDHEN and CDR2 SYDVKM. The CDR3 length is 19 residues.

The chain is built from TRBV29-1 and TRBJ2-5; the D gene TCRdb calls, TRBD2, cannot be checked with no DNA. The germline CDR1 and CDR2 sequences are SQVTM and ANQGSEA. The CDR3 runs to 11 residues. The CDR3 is CSLGGGETQYF.

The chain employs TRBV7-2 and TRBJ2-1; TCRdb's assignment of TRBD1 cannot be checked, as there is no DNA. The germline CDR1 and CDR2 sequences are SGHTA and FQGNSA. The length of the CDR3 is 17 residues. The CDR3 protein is CASSIPQSPGWDNEQFF.

The CDR3 is CASSLGYGGWIKNIQYF. The chain has TRBV7-2 and TRBJ2-4; without DNA, the TCRdb call of TRBD1 cannot be checked. Germline V gene data show CDR1 as SGHTA and CDR2 as FQGNSA. The CDR3 sequence is 17 residues long. Looking up the rest from reference TRBV7-2 and TRBJ2-4 gives the full variable domain: GAGVSQSPSNKVTEKGKDVELRCDPISGHTALYWYRQSLGQGLEFLIYFQGNSAPDKSGLPSDRFSAERTGGSVSTLTIQRTQQEDSAVYLCASSLGYGGWIKNIQYFGAGTRLSVL.

CDR3 in amino acids: CASSYSEEGGSTDTQYF. V usage is TRBV6-5 and J usage is TRBJ2-3; TCRdb outputs TRBD2, but without DNA this stays unchecked. Germline V lookup: CDR1 MNHEY, CDR2 SVGAGI. The CDR3 runs 17 residues.

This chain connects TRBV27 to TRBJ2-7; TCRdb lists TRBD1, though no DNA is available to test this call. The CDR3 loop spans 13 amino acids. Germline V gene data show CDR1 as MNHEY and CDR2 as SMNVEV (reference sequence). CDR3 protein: CASSFGGLGEQYF.

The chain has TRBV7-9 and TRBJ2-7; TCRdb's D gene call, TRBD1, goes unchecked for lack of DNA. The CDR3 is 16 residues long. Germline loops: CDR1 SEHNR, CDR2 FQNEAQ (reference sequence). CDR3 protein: CASSSGQAYLSYGQYF.

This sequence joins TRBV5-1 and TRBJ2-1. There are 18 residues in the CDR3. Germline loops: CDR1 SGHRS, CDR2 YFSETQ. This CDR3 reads CASSLAGLLAATYNEQFF.

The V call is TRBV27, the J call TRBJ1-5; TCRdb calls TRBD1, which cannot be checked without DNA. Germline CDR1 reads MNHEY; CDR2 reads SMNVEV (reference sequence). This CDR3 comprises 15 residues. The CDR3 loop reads CASSTLGDGDQPQHF.

This chain's CDR3 is CASSLGQAPYEQYF. V gene TRBV7-9 combines with J gene TRBJ2-7. There are 14 residues in the CDR3. The germline V gene has CDR1 SEHNR and CDR2 FQNEAQ (reference sequence). The full variable domain, rest sourced from reference TRBV7-9 and TRBJ2-7, is DTGVSQNPRHKITKRGQNVTFRCDPISEHNRLYWYRQTLGQGPEFLTYFQNEAQLEKSRLLSDRFSAERPKGSFSTLEIQRTEQGDSAMYLCASSLGQAPYEQYFGPGTRLTVT.

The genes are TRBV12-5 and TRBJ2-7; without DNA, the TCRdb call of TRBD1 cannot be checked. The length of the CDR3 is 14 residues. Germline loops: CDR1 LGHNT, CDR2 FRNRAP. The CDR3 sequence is CASGLAGGKCEQYF.

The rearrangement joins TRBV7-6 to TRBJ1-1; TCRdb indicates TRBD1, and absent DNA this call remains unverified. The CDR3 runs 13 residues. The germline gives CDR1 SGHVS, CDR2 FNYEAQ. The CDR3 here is CASSLGRTGEAFF.

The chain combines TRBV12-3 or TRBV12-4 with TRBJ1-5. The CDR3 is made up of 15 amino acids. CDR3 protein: CASSLLWDSNQPQHF.